The 24 T cell receptor beta chains reported below all come from one sample, sequenced in a study of identical twins. From the 5' RACE reads, TCRdb called clonotypes with MiXCR, one entry per CDR3 protein. This table has 1.5 million to 2 million distinct CDR3 sequences, about 30% appearing once. Sequences were obtained from cord blood. The origin of the receptors is a newborn girl in good health.

The chain links TRBV7-2 to TRBJ2-5; TRBD2 matches at 7 bases. The CDR3 loop spans 16 amino acids. Germline assignment: CDR1 SGHTA and CDR2 FQGNSA. V gave up 4 bases and J gave up 1 base; unmatched junction bases: 9. The CDR3 nucleotides read TGTGCCAGCAGCTCCCAAGCGGGGAGTCCCCAAGAGACCCAGTACTTC. It translates to CASSSQAGSPQETQYF. Using reference TRBV7-2 and TRBJ2-5 for the parts outside the CDR3, the full variable domain is GAGVSQSPSNKVTEKGKDVELRCDPISGHTALYWYRQSLGQGLEFLIYFQGNSAPDKSGLPSDRFSAERTGGSVSTLTIQRTQQEDSAVYLCASSSQAGSPQETQYFGPGTRLLVL.

This clonotype has a count of ten or more. This chain connects TRBV7-9 to TRBJ2-7; 8 nucleotides agree with TRBD2. This CDR3 has 14 residues. Germline-derived CDR1 and CDR2 are SEHNR and FQNEAQ (reference sequence). With V trimmed by 4 bases and J by 0 bases, 2 bases remained unmatched. The CDR3 region is CASSSGTSSYEQYF. The DNA of the CDR3 is TGTGCCAGCAGCTCCGGGACTAGCTCCTACGAGCAGTACTTC.

This clonotype was seen a few times. V gene TRBV25-1 combines with J gene TRBJ2-1; 9 bases are shared with TRBD2. The CDR3 loop spans 19 amino acids. CDR1 and CDR2 from the germline V gene are MGHDK and SYGVNS. J gave up 7 bases and V 1 base, and 17 bases lay outside the gene matches. The DNA for the CDR3 is TGTGCCAGCAGTGAATCGGCAAAAGAGACTAGCGGCCAATGGAATGAGCAGTTCTTC. Its translation is CASSESAKETSGQWNEQFF.

The gene calls are TRBV4-2 and TRBJ2-7; TRBD1 agrees at 11 bases. The DNA end is more similar to TRBJ2-4, so the J call may be wrong. The CDR3 spans 15 residues. Germline V lookup: CDR1 LGHNA, CDR2 YNFKEQ. The CDR3 here is CASSRPGQGGNIQYF. In nucleotides, the CDR3 is TGTGCCAGCAGCCGCCCGGGACAGGGGGGGAACATTCAGTACTTC.

This clonotype was counted a few times. This chain connects TRBV5-1 to TRBJ2-1; TRBD2 might be the D (5 bases). Germline V lookup: CDR1 SGHRS, CDR2 YFSETQ. V lost 4 bases to trimming and J lost 0 bases, with 20 bases between them. The CDR3 has 18 amino acids. As DNA, the CDR3 is TGCGCCAGCAGCCCCATATTTCGGGGTGGGAGCTCCTACAATGAGCAGTTCTTC. Translating gives CASSPIFRGGSSYNEQFF.

As to this clonotype: A much larger clone lies a single base off, so this may be a read error. This chain connects TRBV6-6 to TRBJ2-1, with D perhaps TRBD1 (7 bases). The J call may not be correct, given that the DNA end is closer to TRBJ2-7. This CDR3 contains 15 residues. The V gene's germline CDR1 is MNHNY and CDR2 SVGAGI (reference sequence). CDR3 bases: TGTGCCAGCAGCCAGGACAGGAGGGCCTACAATGAGCAGTACTTC. It translates to CASSQDRRAYNEQYF.

The chain is built from TRBV7-9 and TRBJ1-5; perhaps TRBD1 as D (6 bases). CDR3 size: 14 residues. CDR1 and CDR2 from the germline V gene are SEHNR and FQNEAQ (reference sequence). The V gene lost 4 bases and the J gene lost 5 bases, with 12 bases spanning the gap. The CDR3 is CASSSEGGYQPQHF. For the CDR3, the DNA is TGTGCCAGCAGCTCAGAAGGGGGATATCAGCCCCAGCATTTT.

This chain joins TRBV29-1 and TRBJ2-5, with a possible D match to TRBD2 (5 bases). With the DNA end fitting TRBJ2-1 better, the J assignment may be wrong. The CDR3 has 11 amino acids. Germline V lookup: CDR1 SQVTM, CDR2 ANQGSEA. CDR3 DNA: TGCAGCGTTCTTGAGGGAGAGACCCAGTTCTTC. Protein: CSVLEGETQFF.

This clonotype showed up just a few times. The chain joins TRBV6-6 to TRBJ1-2; perhaps TRBD1 as D (6 bases). This CDR3 comprises 15 residues. V lost 0 bases to trimming and J lost 4 bases, with 12 bases between them. Germline CDR1 reads MNHNY; CDR2 reads SVGAGI (reference sequence). This CDR3 is CASSYSNRVGYGYTF. The DNA of the CDR3 is TGTGCCAGCAGTTACTCGAACAGGGTGGGCTATGGCTACACCTTC.

This clonotype was recorded many times. The V and J genes are TRBV12-3 or TRBV12-4 and TRBJ2-1; TRBD2 aligns across 7 bases. Germline trimming cut 2 bases from V and 2 bases from J; bases unmatched to any gene: 3. The CDR3 runs 15 residues. CDR3 DNA sequence: TGTGCCAGCAGTTTATCCGGGAGGCCCTACAATGAGCAGTTCTTC. Protein product: CASSLSGRPYNEQFF.

This clonotype was observed at least ten times. The chain employs TRBV11-2 and TRBJ1-2; no definite D call. This CDR3 has 15 amino acids. V dropped 1 base and J dropped 3 bases, with 12 bases sitting between them. The V gene's germline CDR1 is SGHAT and CDR2 FQNNGV. CDR3 coding DNA: TGTGCCAGCAGCTTAGCGACCTGGATGGACTATGGCTACACCTTC. Protein: CASSLATWMDYGYTF.

V gene TRBV20-1 combines with J gene TRBJ1-6, with 7 bases matching TRBD1. Per the germline V gene, CDR1 is DFQATT and CDR2 is SNEGSKA (reference sequence). The CDR3 totals 14 residues. The J segment lost 7 bases and the V segment lost 2 bases, leaving 5 bases of the junction unmatched. CDR3 protein: CSARRRGQNSPLHF. The DNA of the CDR3 is TGCAGTGCTAGACGAAGGGGGCAGAATTCACCCCTCCACTTT.

A remark on this clonotype: One end of the junction does not line up with germline, which may come from a read error. The rearrangement links TRBV5-1 to TRBJ1-4; TRBD1 is a possible D gene (5 bases). The CDR3 totals 15 residues. Germline V lookup: CDR1 SGHRS, CDR2 YFSETQ. CDR3 loop: CASRLVPGPNEKLFF. DNA for the CDR3: TGCGCCAGCCGCTTGGTCCCGGGACCTAATGAAAAACTGTTTTTT.

The CDR3 DNA follows: TGCAGTGCTAGAGATCTGGACAGGTTCAATGGCTACACCTTC. Translated, it gives CSARDLDRFNGYTF. The chain carries TRBV20-1 and TRBJ1-2; 7 bases map to TRBD1. The ends lost 0 bases at V and 6 bases at J; junction bases unmatched: 7. Germline V gene sequence: CDR1 DFQATT, CDR2 SNEGSKA (reference sequence). The CDR3 has 14 residues.

This clonotype was observed many times. This chain connects TRBV4-2 to TRBJ1-6; D ambiguous. CDR3 length: 12 amino acids. Germline CDR1 and CDR2: LGHNA and YNFKEQ. Trimming took off 1 base at V and 9 bases at J, with 4 bases between the two ends. The DNA of the CDR3 is TGTGCCAGCAGCCAAGGACGTTCACCCCTCCACTTT. This codes for CASSQGRSPLHF.

The table lists this clonotype with many counts. The chain links TRBV2 to TRBJ2-5; D unresolved. Trimming pared 5 bases from V and 8 bases from J, leaving 15 bases between. The CDR3 covers 13 residues. Germline V CDR1 and CDR2: SNHLY, FYNNEI. CDR3 sequence: CASSSKELATQYF. The CDR3 nucleotides are TGTGCCAGCAGTTCCAAGGAGCTGGCAACCCAGTACTTC.

The gene calls are TRBV11-2 and TRBJ1-2; 9 bases align to TRBD1. V dropped 0 bases and J dropped 1; count of bases not matched to a gene: 6. This CDR3 contains 17 residues. Germline V CDR1 and CDR2: SGHAT, FQNNGV. CDR3 in amino acids: CASSLDNRGPGNYGYTF. DNA of the CDR3: TGTGCCAGCAGCTTAGACAACAGGGGGCCCGGTAACTATGGCTACACCTTC. Supplemented by reference TRBV11-2 and TRBJ1-2, the full variable domain reads EAGVAQSPRYKIIEKRQSVAFWCNPISGHATLYWYQQILGQGPKLLIQFQNNGVVDDSQLPKDRFSAERLKGVDSTLKIQPAKLEDSAVYLCASSLDNRGPGNYGYTFGSGTRLTVV.

This clonotype came up a few times. The chain couples TRBV7-8 to TRBJ2-1; D is uncertain. V lost 8 bases and J 1 base, leaving 12 bases between the germline ends. Germline V gene sequence: CDR1 SGHVS, CDR2 FQNEAQ. The CDR3 is 14 residues long. CDR3 DNA sequence: TGTGCCAGCTTATTTGGGGAATCCTACAATGAGCAGTTCTTC. This codes for CASLFGESYNEQFF.

A word on this clonotype: A much larger clone sits a single nucleotide away, making a read error possible. V usage is TRBV27 and J usage is TRBJ2-1, with a tentative D call TRBD2 (6 bases). Per germline, CDR1 MNHEY and CDR2 SMNVEV (reference sequence). The CDR3 covers 15 residues. Trimming stripped 3 bases from V and 4 bases from J, with 13 bases between. CDR3 in DNA: TGTGCCAGCAGTTTGATAGCGGAGGTATACAATGAGCAGTTCTTC. This codes for CASSLIAEVYNEQFF.

V is TRBV11-2 and J is TRBJ2-5, with no clear D. The J call is in doubt because the DNA end fits TRBJ2-7 better. Germline lookup yields CDR1 SGHAT and CDR2 FQNNGV. CDR3 length: 13 amino acids. The DNA of the CDR3 is TGTGCCAGCAGCTTAGAAATTGACTACGAGCAGTACTTC. Protein sequence: CASSLEIDYEQYF.

Only one count was recorded for this clonotype. The V call is TRBV19, the J call TRBJ1-4; D is perhaps TRBD1 (5 bases). Trimming cost V 0 bases and J 10 bases, with 15 bases left between them. CDR3 length: 15 amino acids. CDR1 LNHDA and CDR2 SQIVND come from the germline V gene (reference sequence). CDR3 bases: TGTGCCAGTAGTATAGATGGCAAGGGGATCGGAAAACTGTTTTTT. This gives the protein CASSIDGKGIGKLFF. Supplemented by reference TRBV19 and TRBJ1-4, the full variable domain reads DGGITQSPKYLFRKEGQNVTLSCEQNLNHDAMYWYRQDPGQGLRLIYYSQIVNDFQKGDIAEGYSVSREKKESFPLTVTSAQKNPTAFYLCASSIDGKGIGKLFFGSGTQLSVL.

The genes are TRBV11-1 and TRBJ1-1; no clear D. The V end lost 0 bases, the J end lost 1 base, and 9 bases lay between the germline ends. The germline CDR1 and CDR2 sequences are SGHAT and FQDESV (reference sequence). This CDR3 comprises 15 residues. CDR3 region: CASSLAASWNTEAFF. The CDR3 DNA is TGTGCCAGCAGCTTAGCCGCGAGTTGGAACACTGAAGCTTTCTTT.

V usage is TRBV6-5 and J usage is TRBJ2-2; 8 nucleotides agree with TRBD1. Germline trimming cut 4 bases from V and 6 bases from J; bases unmatched to any gene: 4. Germline CDR1 reads MNHEY; CDR2 reads SVGAGI. CDR3 size: 14 residues. CDR3 sequence reads: CASSSPQGAGELFF. The CDR3 DNA is TGTGCCAGCAGTTCCCCACAGGGGGCCGGGGAGCTGTTTTTT.

The rearrangement joins TRBV27 to TRBJ2-3; 11 nucleotides align to TRBD2. The V gene end was trimmed by 5 bases and the J gene end by 5 bases; junction bases not matched to a gene: 15. The CDR3 has 18 amino acids. CDR1 is MNHEY, CDR2 SMNVEV, per germline (reference sequence). In nucleotides, the CDR3 is TGTGCCAGCAGTCCGAAGCCCGCTAGCGGGGGGCTGGAAGATACGCAGTATTTT. Amino acids: CASSPKPASGGLEDTQYF.